This TCR beta chain was captured in a study of T cell responses to AZD1222 COVID-19 vaccine. The CDR3 sequence is 15 residues long. Looked up from germline, CDR1 is MNHEY and CDR2 is SVGAGI. V gave up 8 bases and J gave up 10 bases; unmatched junction bases: 11. Assay: immunoSEQ multiplex PCR; the TCRdb copy retains only in-frame clones and omits some. The sample holds around 150,000 clones, roughly 90% seen once. This clone was observed a handful of times. The genes are TRBV6-5 and TRBJ2-1; 13 bases are shared with TRBD2. The sample consisted of peripheral blood, taken on day 0 of AZD1222 vaccination. The clonotype comes from an adult in good health. The CDR3 protein is CASFPGLAGAWEQFF. Written as DNA, the CDR3 is TGTGCCAGCTTCCCCGGACTAGCGGGAGCATGGGAGCAGTTCTTC.